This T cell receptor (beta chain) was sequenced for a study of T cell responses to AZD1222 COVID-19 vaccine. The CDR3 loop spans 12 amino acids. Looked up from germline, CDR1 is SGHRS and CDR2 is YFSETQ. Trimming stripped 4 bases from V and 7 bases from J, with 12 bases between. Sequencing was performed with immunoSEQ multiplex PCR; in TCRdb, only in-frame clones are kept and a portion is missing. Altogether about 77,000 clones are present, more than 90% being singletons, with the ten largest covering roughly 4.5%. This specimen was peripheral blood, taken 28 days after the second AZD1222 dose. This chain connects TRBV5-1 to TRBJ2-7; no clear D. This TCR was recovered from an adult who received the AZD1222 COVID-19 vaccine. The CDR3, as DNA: TGCGCCAGCAGCACACATTATGGAGAGCAGTACTTC. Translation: CASSTHYGEQYF.